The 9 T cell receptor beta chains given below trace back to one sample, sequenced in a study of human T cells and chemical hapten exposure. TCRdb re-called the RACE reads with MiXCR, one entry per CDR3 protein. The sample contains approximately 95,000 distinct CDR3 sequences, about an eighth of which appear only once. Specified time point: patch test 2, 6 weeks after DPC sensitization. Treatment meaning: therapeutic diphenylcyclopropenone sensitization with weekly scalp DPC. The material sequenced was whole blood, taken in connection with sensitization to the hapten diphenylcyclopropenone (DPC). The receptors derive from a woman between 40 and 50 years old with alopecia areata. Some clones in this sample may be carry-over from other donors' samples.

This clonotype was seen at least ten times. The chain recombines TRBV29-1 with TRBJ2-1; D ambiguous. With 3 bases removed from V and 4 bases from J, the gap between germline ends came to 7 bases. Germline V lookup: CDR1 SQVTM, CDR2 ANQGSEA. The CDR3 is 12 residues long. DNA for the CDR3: TGCAGCGTTGATTCCCATTACAATGAGCAGTTCTTC. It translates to CSVDSHYNEQFF.

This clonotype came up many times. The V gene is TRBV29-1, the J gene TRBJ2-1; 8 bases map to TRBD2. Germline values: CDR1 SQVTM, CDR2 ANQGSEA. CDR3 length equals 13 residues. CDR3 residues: CSAPTSAYNEQFF. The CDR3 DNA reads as TGCAGTGCGCCGACTAGCGCCTACAATGAGCAGTTCTTC.

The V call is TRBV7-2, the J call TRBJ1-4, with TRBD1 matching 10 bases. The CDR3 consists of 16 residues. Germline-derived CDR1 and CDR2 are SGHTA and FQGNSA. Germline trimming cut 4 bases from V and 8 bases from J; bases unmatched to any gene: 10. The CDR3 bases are TGTGCCAGCAGCTCCCCCGCGGGGGACAGGGGCGAAAAACTGTTTTTT. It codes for CASSSPAGDRGEKLFF.

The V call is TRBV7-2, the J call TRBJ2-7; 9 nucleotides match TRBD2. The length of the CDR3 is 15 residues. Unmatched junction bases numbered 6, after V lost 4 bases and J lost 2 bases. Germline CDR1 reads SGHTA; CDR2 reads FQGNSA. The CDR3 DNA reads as TGTGCCAGCAGCTCCCTCGGCGGGGGGGCCTACGAGCAGTACTTC. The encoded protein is CASSSLGGGAYEQYF.

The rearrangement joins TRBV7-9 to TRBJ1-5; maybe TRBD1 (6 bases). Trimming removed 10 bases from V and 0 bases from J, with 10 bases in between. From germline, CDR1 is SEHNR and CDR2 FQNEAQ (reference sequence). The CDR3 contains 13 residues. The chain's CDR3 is CATGDLSNQPQHF. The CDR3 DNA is TGTGCCACAGGGGACCTTAGCAATCAGCCCCAGCATTTT.

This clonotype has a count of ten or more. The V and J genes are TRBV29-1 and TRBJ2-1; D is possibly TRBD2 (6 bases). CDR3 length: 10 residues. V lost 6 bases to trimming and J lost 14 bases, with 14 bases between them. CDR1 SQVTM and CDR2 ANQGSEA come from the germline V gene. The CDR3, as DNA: TGCAGCGTCGCGGGACCCTATAAGTTCTTC. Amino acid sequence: CSVAGPYKFF.

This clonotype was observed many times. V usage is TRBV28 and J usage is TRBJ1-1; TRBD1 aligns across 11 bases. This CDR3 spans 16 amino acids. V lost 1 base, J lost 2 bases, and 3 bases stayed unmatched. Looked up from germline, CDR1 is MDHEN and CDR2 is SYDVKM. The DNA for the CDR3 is TGTGCCAGCAGTTTATCGGGACAGGGGGTAAACACTGAAGCTTTCTTT. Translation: CASSLSGQGVNTEAFF.

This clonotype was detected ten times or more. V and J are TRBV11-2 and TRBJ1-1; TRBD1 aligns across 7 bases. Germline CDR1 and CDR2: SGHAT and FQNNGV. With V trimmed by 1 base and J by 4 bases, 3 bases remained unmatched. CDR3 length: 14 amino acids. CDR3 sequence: CASSLGTGSTEAFF. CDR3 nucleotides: TGTGCCAGCAGCTTAGGGACAGGATCCACTGAAGCTTTCTTT.

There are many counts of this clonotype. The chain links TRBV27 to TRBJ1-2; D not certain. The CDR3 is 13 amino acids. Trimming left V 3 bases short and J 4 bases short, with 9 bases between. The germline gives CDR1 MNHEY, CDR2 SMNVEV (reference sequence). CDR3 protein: CASSFRGSYGYTF. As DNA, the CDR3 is TGTGCCAGCAGTTTCCGGGGTTCCTATGGCTACACCTTC.